One and the same sample provided the 24 T cell receptor beta chains below, sequenced in a study of cytomegalovirus exposure and HLA in healthy donors. Both 60 Vbeta primers and 13 Jbeta primers went into the PCR. Only in-frame clones appear in the TCRdb table, and some are missing; sequencing was by immunoSEQ multiplex PCR. The sample carries around 200,000 clones, 77% recorded once. Sample: PBMCs. These receptors all stem from a female donor in good health and CMV-seronegative.

The chain joins TRBV5-1 to TRBJ2-2, with 8 nucleotides matching TRBD1. The CDR3 length is 17 residues. The V gene's germline CDR1 is SGHRS and CDR2 YFSETQ. The V and J ends lost 3 bases and 7 bases, in that order; junction bases with no gene match: 14. The CDR3 sequence: CASSWAGQGEAGGELFF. For the CDR3, the DNA is TGCGCCAGCAGCTGGGCCGGACAGGGTGAGGCGGGCGGGGAGCTGTTTTTT.

V and J are TRBV28 and TRBJ2-7; TRBD1 aligns across 9 bases. Germline V lookup: CDR1 MDHEN, CDR2 SYDVKM. V was pared by 5 bases and J by 3 bases, with 5 bases of the junction left unmatched. CDR3 length: 14 residues. DNA for the CDR3: TGTGCCAGCAGTAAACCGGGACAGGGCTACGAGCAGTACTTC. This encodes CASSKPGQGYEQYF.

V and J are TRBV27 and TRBJ2-1, with D hard to call. V lost 5 bases and J 6 bases, leaving 17 bases between the germline ends. The CDR3 contains 15 residues. Germline values: CDR1 MNHEY, CDR2 SMNVEV (reference sequence). The CDR3 nucleotides are TGTGCCAGCAGTATCGCGGTTTATGGTCCCAATGAGCAGTTCTTC. Translation gives CASSIAVYGPNEQFF.

The gene calls are TRBV6-5 and TRBJ1-2; D is uncertain. This CDR3 is built from 14 residues. Germline CDR1 and CDR2: MNHEY and SVGAGI. Trimming took 0 bases from V and 4 from J, leaving 9 bases between them. The DNA of the CDR3 is TGTGCCAGCAGTTACTCGGCTTTCACCTATGGCTACACCTTC. This translates into CASSYSAFTYGYTF.

The sample holds one count of this clone. CDR3: CASSFSGGTGELFF. In DNA, the CDR3 is TGTGCCAGCAGCTTCTCAGGGGGTACCGGGGAGCTGTTTTTT. The chain links TRBV7-3 to TRBJ2-2; 7 nucleotides line up with TRBD1. With V trimmed by 3 bases and J by 5 bases, 3 bases remained unmatched. The germline gives CDR1 SGHTA, CDR2 FQGTGA. The CDR3 sequence is 14 residues long.

The V call is TRBV14, the J call TRBJ2-3; D gene uncertain. This CDR3 spans 16 amino acids. With 0 bases removed from V and 2 bases from J, the gap between germline ends came to 12 bases. Germline V gene lookup returns CDR1 SGHDN and CDR2 FVKESK. The CDR3 nucleotides are TGTGCCAGCAGCCAAGATGTAGCAGAGATCACAGATACGCAGTATTTT. Protein product: CASSQDVAEITDTQYF.

J is TRBJ2-7 and V is TRBV6-1; 11 bases line up with TRBD1. CDR3 length: 14 amino acids. Germline-derived CDR1 and CDR2 are MNHNS and SASEGT. After removal of 7 bases from V and 2 bases from J, the junction contained 4 bases not matched to a gene. The CDR3 nucleotides are TGTGCCAGCATACGGGACAGGGGGGCCTACGAGCAGTACTTC. Translating gives CASIRDRGAYEQYF.

This rearrangement joins TRBV4-1 to TRBJ2-2; 9 bases fit TRBD1. CDR1 and CDR2 (germline): MGHRA, YSYEKL. This CDR3 is 15 amino acids long. V lost 3 bases and J lost 2; bases outside the gene matches: 1. This CDR3 reads CASSQGQGNTGELFF. For the CDR3, the DNA is TGCGCCAGCAGCCAGGGACAGGGAAACACCGGGGAGCTGTTTTTT.

The V gene is TRBV5-1, the J gene TRBJ2-7; 8 bases match TRBD1. The CDR3 is 13 residues long. Germline V CDR1 and CDR2: SGHRS, YFSETQ. Trimming removed 4 bases from V and 5 bases from J; junction bases left unmatched: 5. The CDR3 sequence is CASSAGQGNEQYF. DNA of the CDR3: TGCGCCAGCAGCGCCGGACAGGGAAACGAGCAGTACTTC.

The CDR3 region has the DNA TGTGCCAGTAGTATCTTCGGTCAGCCCCAGCATTTT. As protein: CASSIFGQPQHF. The chain recombines TRBV19 with TRBJ1-5; D ambiguous. Germline V CDR1 and CDR2: LNHDA, SQIVND (reference sequence). Trimming cost V 3 bases and J 6 bases, with 6 bases left between them. This CDR3 spans 12 amino acids.

This clone was seen only once. The J gene is TRBJ2-3, the V gene TRBV6-5, with 11 bases identical to TRBD2. J lost 2 bases, V lost 3 bases, and 4 bases had no gene match. CDR3 length: 16 residues. Germline V gives CDR1 MNHEY, CDR2 SVGAGI. The CDR3 here is CASSYQTSGVTDTQYF. The CDR3 DNA reads TGTGCCAGCAGTTATCAGACTAGCGGGGTCACAGATACGCAGTATTTT.

This rearrangement joins TRBV6-6 to TRBJ1-4, with D uncertain. Deletions cut 5 bases from V and 6 bases from J, with 10 bases between. There are 13 residues in the CDR3. Germline assignment: CDR1 MNHNY and CDR2 SVGAGI (reference sequence). This CDR3 reads CASSLGRDEKLFF. The CDR3 DNA reads TGTGCCAGCAGTCTCGGGCGGGATGAAAAACTGTTTTTT.

Here the CDR3 DNA reads TGTGCCAGCAGCCAGGGAATTAAGTATGGCTACACCTTC. Residues: CASSQGIKYGYTF. The V call is TRBV2, the J call TRBJ1-2; D possibly corresponds to TRBD1 (5 bases). Trimming took 6 bases from V and 5 from J, leaving 13 bases between them. In germline, CDR1 is SNHLY, CDR2 FYNNEI. The CDR3 covers 13 residues.

This rearrangement joins TRBV4-3 to TRBJ2-1; D uncertain. V shed 0 bases and J shed 4 bases, with 10 bases lying between them. CDR1 is LGHNA and CDR2 is YSLEER in the germline V gene. The CDR3 is 15 residues long. CDR3 sequence (DNA): TGCGCCAGCAGCCAAGACAGAAGTTTTTACAATGAGCAGTTCTTC. Protein product: CASSQDRSFYNEQFF.

The gene calls are TRBV7-9 and TRBJ1-1; D not certain. The CDR3 is made up of 15 amino acids. V was pared by 3 bases and J by 0 bases, with 11 bases between. Germline CDR1 and CDR2: SEHNR and FQNEAQ (reference sequence). Here the CDR3 reads CASSLTTLMNTEAFF. The DNA for the CDR3 is TGTGCCAGCAGCTTGACAACTCTCATGAACACTGAAGCTTTCTTT.

The chain combines TRBV4-2 with TRBJ2-6; 9 nucleotides match TRBD2. V dropped 3 bases and J dropped 2; count of bases not matched to a gene: 14. CDR1 and CDR2 (germline): LGHNA, YNFKEQ. The CDR3 has 20 residues. The CDR3 region is CASSHEGGPAGGTGANVLTF. The CDR3 DNA is TGTGCCAGCAGCCACGAAGGGGGCCCTGCGGGGGGGACTGGGGCCAACGTCCTGACTTTC.

This clone has a single count. The rearrangement uses TRBV7-2 and TRBJ1-6; maybe TRBD1 (5 bases). This CDR3 contains 15 residues. V gave up 5 bases and J gave up 6 bases, with 14 bases separating them. Germline loops: CDR1 SGHTA, CDR2 FQGNSA. The CDR3: CASSILRGSNSPLHF. CDR3 DNA sequence: TGTGCCAGCAGCATCTTAAGGGGAAGTAATTCACCCCTCCACTTT.

The chain is built from TRBV30 and TRBJ2-7, with TRBD1 matching over 8 bases. With 0 bases clipped from V and 6 bases from J, the junction kept 1 base outside the gene matches. The CDR3 extends over 12 amino acids. Germline-derived CDR1 and CDR2 are GTSNPN and SVGIG (reference sequence). The CDR3 coding sequence is TGTGCCTGGAGTGTAGGACAGGGCGAGCAGTACTTC. It encodes CAWSVGQGEQYF.

V is TRBV6-5 and J is TRBJ1-3; D is perhaps TRBD1 (6 bases). V dropped 6 bases and J dropped 3 bases, with 15 bases sitting between them. The CDR3 spans 15 residues. Germline values: CDR1 MNHEY, CDR2 SVGAGI. CDR3 DNA sequence: TGTGCCAGCAGCCTCGGACAGTCTTATGGAAACACCATATATTTT. As protein: CASSLGQSYGNTIYF.

The rearrangement links TRBV5-6 to TRBJ1-6; a possible D gene is TRBD1 (6 bases). Trimming removed 0 bases from V and 9 bases from J, with 13 bases in between. The length of the CDR3 is 15 residues. Germline V CDR1 and CDR2: SGHDT, YYEEEE. The DNA for the CDR3 is TGTGCCAGCAGCTTGGATGGGGGGGCGAGTTCACCCCTCCACTTT. Its protein is CASSLDGGASSPLHF.

The CDR3 reads CASSSDRVAYNEQFF. CDR3 nucleotide sequence: TGTGCCAGCAGCTCGGACAGGGTAGCCTACAATGAGCAGTTCTTC. This chain joins TRBV7-9 and TRBJ2-1; TRBD1 aligns across 8 bases. This CDR3 spans 15 amino acids. In germline, CDR1 is SEHNR, CDR2 FQNEAQ (reference sequence). Germline trimming cut 4 bases from V and 2 bases from J; bases unmatched to any gene: 4.

There are a few counts of this clone. This chain uses TRBV28 with TRBJ1-2; 10 nucleotides agree with TRBD1. The length of the CDR3 is 17 residues. J was trimmed by 2 bases and V by 2 bases; bases with no gene match: 8. Germline-derived CDR1 and CDR2 are MDHEN and SYDVKM. CDR3 protein: CASSLTATGGLNYGYTF. In DNA form, the CDR3 reads TGTGCCAGCAGTTTAACGGCGACAGGGGGCCTAAACTATGGCTACACCTTC.

CDR3 sequence: CASSVLLQGDDGYTF. DNA of the CDR3: TGTGCCAGCAGCGTACTACTCCAGGGGGACGATGGCTACACCTTC. The genes are TRBV9 and TRBJ1-2, with 7 nucleotides matching TRBD1. This CDR3 is 15 amino acids long. Germline V gene lookup returns CDR1 SGDLS and CDR2 YYNGEE. Trimming took 1 base from V and 6 from J; bases not matched to a gene: 9. The full variable domain, its missing parts supplied by reference TRBV9 and TRBJ1-2, is DSGVTQTPKHLITATGQRVTLRCSPRSGDLSVYWYQQSLDQGLQFLIQYYNGEERAKGNILERFSAQQFPDLHSELNLSSLELGDSALYFCASSVLLQGDDGYTFGSGTRLTVV.

The chain combines TRBV18 with TRBJ1-1; tentatively, D is TRBD1 (6 bases). The V gene lost 3 bases and the J gene lost 3 bases, with 14 bases spanning the gap. Germline-derived CDR1 and CDR2 are KGHSH and LQKENI. CDR3 length: 15 residues. CDR3 DNA: TGTGCCAGCTCACCTACAGGGACCAGGGACACTGAAGCTTTCTTT. Encoded protein: CASSPTGTRDTEAFF.